What follows is one T cell receptor beta chain and its context. The data were taken from a study of blood T cell repertoires in COVID-19. This CDR3 spans 14 amino acids. In germline, CDR1 is SGHTA, CDR2 FQGTGA. The V end was cut by 5 bases, the J end by 1 base, with 12 bases between. In the source study's methods: Quantification of nucleated cells was approximated via reference gene primer amplification. The table came from immunoSEQ multiplex PCR; TCRdb's copy has only in-frame clones and leaves some out. That table furnishes V, J and clone size, whereas the DNA furnished D and trimming. Counted here are 92,000 or so clones, 55% to 75% occurring once; the ten biggest clones make up about 15%.

This TCR derives from a woman at least 80 years old with acute or convalescent COVID-19. The chain recombines TRBV7-3 with TRBJ2-7, with D possibly TRBD1 on 5 matching bases. The sample comprised peripheral blood. CDR3 bases: TGTGCCAGCAGCCCTTCAGGGCCGTCCTACGAGCAGTACTTC. Its translation: CASSPSGPSYEQYF.